Listed below are T cell receptor beta chains from one sample, sequenced in a study of breast tumors, draining lymph nodes, adjacent tissues. TCRdb reprocessed the multiplex PCR reads via MiXCR and lists one record per CDR3 protein. The table shows over 250,000 distinct CDR3 sequences, with around 30% occurring only once. The sequencing sample was made of axillary lymph node tissue. All receptors derive from a female donor with breast cancer. Some clones in this sample may be carry-over from other donors' samples. CDR3s include the opening cysteine and the closing phenylalanine or tryptophan. A D gene is named only where the DNA matches it firmly. Clone sizes are given selectively: once, few, many, or a class where the clone is expanded.

>TRBJ2-2|many|TRBD1|TRBV19
TGTGCCAGTAGTATAGGGACAGGGGCCGGGGAGCTGTTTTTT
CASSIGTGAGELFF
>TRBJ2-1|few|TRBD2|TRBV3-1
TGTGCCAGCAGCCCCAGGTCGGCTAGCGGGAGGAATGAGCAGTTCTTC
CASSPRSASGRNEQFF
>TRBJ1-5|-|TRBD1|TRBV19
TGTGCCAACACTGACAGGGCGAATCAGCCCCAGCATTTT
CANTDRANQPQHF
>TRBJ2-7|-|TRBD1|TRBV14
TGTACCAGCTCACAACAGGGGCCCCCATACGAGCAGTACTTC
CTSSQQGPPYEQYF
>TRBJ1-2|many|-|TRBV4-1
TGCGCCAGCAGCCAAGGCGGGGGGGGCGCTTGGTATGGCTACACCTTC
CASSQGGGGAWYGYTF
>TRBJ2-5|many|TRBD1|TRBV10-2
TGCGCCAGCAGTGATGGGACAGGGGTCGAGACCCAGTACTTC
CASSDGTGVETQYF
>TRBJ2-5|-|TRBD1|TRBV7-9
TGTGCCAGCAGCCGGACAGGGTTGGCCGGGGAGCAAGAGACCCAGTACTTC
CASSRTGLAGEQETQYF
>TRBJ2-4|few|TRBD1|TRBV2
TGTGCCAGCACTCACAGGGGCGCCAAAAACATTCAGTACTTC
CASTHRGAKNIQYF
>TRBJ1-1|once|-|TRBV27
TGTGCCAGCAGCCCATCGGGACCGGTGGGTGAAGCTTTCTTT
CASSPSGPVGEAFF
>TRBJ2-3|many|TRBD2|TRBV20-1
TGCAGTGCTAACGTAGGACTAGCGGGAGGGGGGGATACGCAGTATTTT
CSANVGLAGGGDTQYF
>TRBJ2-5|-|-|TRBV14
TGTGCCAGCAGCTCCGACAGGCCGGGGGAGACCCAGTACTTC
CASSSDRPGETQYF
>TRBJ2-5|-|-|TRBV19
TGTGCCAGCGGGACTCAGAATGGCCCCACGGGAAATCAAGAGACCCAGTACTTC
CASGTQNGPTGNQETQYF
>TRBJ2-7|many|-|TRBV11-3
TGTGCCAGCAGCATCCGATCGGGGCCCTACGAGCAGTACTTC
CASSIRSGPYEQYF
>TRBJ1-2|many|-|TRBV12-3/TRBV12-4
TGTGCCAGCAGCCTGGACAGAAACTATGGCTACACCTTC
CASSLDRNYGYTF
>TRBJ2-3|many|TRBD2|TRBV6-2/TRBV6-3
TGTGCCAGTAAGCGGGAGAGCTCCGATACGCAGTATTTT
CASKRESSDTQYF
>TRBJ2-1|many|TRBD2|TRBV19
TGTGCCAGTAGTATGACTAGCGGGGCCAAGCGTGAGCAGTTCTTC
CASSMTSGAKREQFF
>TRBJ2-2|many|TRBD2|TRBV9
TGTGCCAGCAGCGTATTTGCTAGCGGGAGTATTCGGGACACCGGGGAGCTGTTTTTT
CASSVFASGSIRDTGELFF
>TRBJ2-3|many|TRBD1|TRBV4-3
TGCGCCAGCAGCCAAGACCGGACAGGGCGACATACGCAGTATTTT
CASSQDRTGRHTQYF
>TRBJ2-2|many|-|TRBV6-1
TGTGCCAGCGCCCCTTGGGTCGCAGGGTTGGGCACCGGGGAGCTGTTTTTT
CASAPWVAGLGTGELFF
>TRBJ1-1|-|TRBD1|TRBV7-9
TGTGCCAGCAGCTGGACAGGGGGCTGGGACACTGAAGCTGTCTTT
CASSWTGGWDTEAVF
>TRBJ1-6|-|-|TRBV30
TGTGCCCGGAACGTAGGACCCTATAATTCACCCCTCCACTTT
CARNVGPYNSPLHF
>TRBJ1-5|many|-|TRBV6-6
TGTGCCAGCAGTTACACCAATCAGCCCCAGCATTTT
CASSYTNQPQHF
>TRBJ1-1|-|TRBD1|TRBV5-5
TGTGCCAGCAGCTTGGGGACAGGGACTACTGAAGCTTTCTTT
CASSLGTGTTEAFF
>TRBJ2-7|many|-|TRBV7-2
TGTGCCAGCAGCTCAAACATGGACGAGCAGTACTTC
CASSSNMDEQYF